Following are 24 T cell receptor beta chains from one sample sequenced in a study of long-term antiretroviral therapy in people with HIV. At survey level, the immunoSEQ assay was run in its v3.0 version. Clones were read by immunoSEQ multiplex PCR, and TCRdb kept only the in-frame ones, dropping some. The sample holds tens of thousands of clones, 83% seen once. Material: unsorted PBMCs, obtained 0.4 years after starting antiretroviral therapy. These TCRs come from a man in his fifties or sixties with HIV.

The J gene is TRBJ1-2, the V gene TRBV4-3, with 8 bases aligning to TRBD1. Germline CDR1 reads LGHNA; CDR2 reads YSLEER. V shed 4 bases and J 2 bases; nucleotides not matched to a gene: 3. CDR3 size: 14 residues. The chain's CDR3 is CASSRGTGNYGYTF. The CDR3 nucleotides are TGCGCCAGCAGCCGAGGGACAGGCAACTATGGCTACACCTTC.

This chain uses TRBV7-9 with TRBJ1-1; D is unresolved. Trimming took off 2 bases at V and 0 bases at J, with 10 bases between the two ends. Germline V gene data show CDR1 as SEHNR and CDR2 as FQNEAQ (reference sequence). The CDR3 has 15 amino acids. The CDR3 loop reads CASSLSPTVNTEAFF. DNA for the CDR3: TGTGCCAGCAGCTTATCACCGACGGTGAACACTGAAGCTTTCTTT.

This clone was found once. This chain uses TRBV15 with TRBJ2-1; maybe TRBD2 (6 bases). The CDR3 totals 16 residues. V was clipped by 5 bases and J by 5 bases, with 19 bases between them. Germline V lookup: CDR1 LNHNV, CDR2 YYDKDF (reference sequence). In nucleotides, the CDR3 is TGTGCCACCAGCTTGGGGACTCCCTTTTCTCACAATGAGCAGTTCTTC. It codes for CATSLGTPFSHNEQFF.

The chain combines TRBV27 with TRBJ2-1; D might be TRBD1 (5 bases). Germline loops: CDR1 MNHEY, CDR2 SMNVEV (reference sequence). Between the trimmed V and J ends, which lost 3 bases and 4 bases, there was a span of 10 bases. CDR3 length equals 14 residues. CDR3 nucleotides: TGTGCCAGCAGTTTTAAGACAGCTTACAATGAGCAGTTCTTC. Protein: CASSFKTAYNEQFF.

The chain is built from TRBV7-3 and TRBJ2-3; D ambiguous. Trimming pared 3 bases from V and 6 bases from J, leaving 10 bases between. The CDR3 runs to 13 residues. The V gene's germline CDR1 is SGHTA and CDR2 FQGTGA. The CDR3 coding sequence is TGTGCCAGCAGCTTCGGTCGCGGTGATACGCAGTATTTT. Encoded protein: CASSFGRGDTQYF.

The chain joins TRBV29-1 to TRBJ1-1, with TRBD1 identical over 8 bases. This CDR3 has 13 residues. Per the germline V gene, CDR1 is SQVTM and CDR2 is ANQGSEA. After removal of 6 bases from V and 1 base from J, the junction contained 4 bases not matched to a gene. CDR3: CSVRTGRNTEAFF. The CDR3, as DNA: TGCAGCGTCAGGACAGGGAGGAACACTGAAGCTTTCTTT.

The J gene is TRBJ2-7, the V gene TRBV7-6; no reliable D call. This CDR3 has 15 residues. Germline lookup yields CDR1 SGHVS and CDR2 FNYEAQ. The V gene lost 0 bases and the J gene lost 0 bases, with 9 bases spanning the gap. CDR3 sequence: CASSLAPSGSYEQYF. Written as DNA, the CDR3 is TGTGCCAGCAGCTTAGCCCCCTCCGGCTCCTACGAGCAGTACTTC. The full variable domain, completed using reference TRBV7-6 and TRBJ2-7, is GAGVSQSPRYKVTKRGQDVALRCDPISGHVSLYWYRQALGQGPEFLTYFNYEAQQDKSGLPNDRFSAERPEGSISTLTIQRTEQRDSAMYRCASSLAPSGSYEQYFGPGTRLTVT.

The CDR3 reads CASSYSDYYSYNEQFF. DNA of the CDR3: TGTGCCAGCAGTTACTCGGACTATTACTCCTACAATGAGCAGTTCTTC. The chain employs TRBV6-6 and TRBJ2-1; weak D call: TRBD2 (6 bases). V lost 0 bases to trimming and J lost 0 bases, with 9 bases between them. The CDR3 consists of 16 residues. Germline-derived CDR1 and CDR2 are MNHNY and SVGAGI (reference sequence).

This clone was picked up a small number of times. The same CDR3 can be traced to other DNA sequences in this sample. The gene calls are TRBV7-9 and TRBJ1-5, with 8 bases that match TRBD1. Germline CDR1 SEHNR, CDR2 FQNEAQ (reference sequence). The CDR3 length is 15 residues. V dropped 5 bases and J dropped 0; count of bases not matched to a gene: 3. CDR3 DNA sequence: TGTGCCAGCAGCCCGACAGGGGCTAGCAATCAGCCCCAGCATTTT. It encodes CASSPTGASNQPQHF.

V gene TRBV19 combines with J gene TRBJ2-7, with 7 bases that match TRBD2. The CDR3 totals 15 residues. The trim removed 5 bases at V and 1 base at J, leaving 8 bases unmatched. The germline V gene has CDR1 LNHDA and CDR2 SQIVND (reference sequence). CDR3 DNA: TGTGCCAGTAGTTCGGGGGGACTACCGTCCTACGAGCAGTACTTC. It is translated as CASSSGGLPSYEQYF. The full variable domain, in which reference TRBV19 and TRBJ2-7 provide the parts outside the CDR3, is DGGITQSPKYLFRKEGQNVTLSCEQNLNHDAMYWYRQDPGQGLRLIYYSQIVNDFQKGDIAEGYSVSREKKESFPLTVTSAQKNPTAFYLCASSSGGLPSYEQYFGPGTRLTVT.

The CDR3 DNA reads as TGTGCCAGCAGTTACCGGGGTCTCCAGGGAGCTTTCTTT. This sequence encodes CASSYRGLQGAFF. This chain links TRBV6-5 with TRBJ1-1; a possible D gene is TRBD1 (5 bases). The CDR3 runs to 13 residues. Germline CDR1 MNHEY, CDR2 SVGAGI. Trimming cost V 2 bases and J 10 bases, with 14 bases left between them.

V and J are TRBV19 and TRBJ1-6, with D possibly matching TRBD1 (5 bases). The CDR3 is 16 amino acids. Trimming took 5 bases from V and 4 from J, leaving 15 bases between them. The germline V gene has CDR1 LNHDA and CDR2 SQIVND (reference sequence). CDR3 nucleotides: TGTGCCAGTAGTTCCACCAGACAGATTTATAATTCACCCCTCCACTTT. It is translated as CASSSTRQIYNSPLHF.

The chain has TRBV15 and TRBJ1-4, with unresolved D. CDR1 and CDR2 from the germline V gene are LNHNV and YYDKDF (reference sequence). V gave up 0 bases and J gave up 4 bases, with 9 bases separating them. There are 15 residues in the CDR3. The DNA for the CDR3 is TGTGCCACCAGCAGAGATCTGGCGAGTAATGAAAAACTGTTTTTT. Its protein is CATSRDLASNEKLFF.

This clone was found a few times. The chain combines TRBV1 with TRBJ2-7. TRBV1 is a documented pseudogene. The CDR3 runs 16 residues. The CDR3 loop reads CTSSQGGTHTPYEQYF. CDR3 nucleotide sequence: TGCACCAGCAGCCAGGGCGGGACACACACTCCCTACGAGCAGTACTTC.

The chain joins TRBV6-5 to TRBJ1-1; tentatively, D is TRBD1 (6 bases). With 2 bases removed from V and 5 bases from J, the gap between germline ends came to 12 bases. CDR1 is MNHEY and CDR2 is SVGAGI in the germline V gene. The CDR3 is 14 residues long. CDR3 sequence reads: CASSYVGAGTEAFF. The CDR3 DNA follows: TGTGCCAGCAGTTACGTGGGGGCAGGGACTGAAGCTTTCTTT.

This chain uses TRBV7-9 with TRBJ2-1, with 9 bases identical to TRBD2. This CDR3 is 16 amino acids long. The germline gives CDR1 SEHNR, CDR2 FQNEAQ (reference sequence). Unmatched junction bases numbered 8, after V lost 3 bases and J lost 5 bases. DNA of the CDR3: TGTGCCAGCAGCTTCTTCGGCGGGGGGGTAGACAATGAGCAGTTCTTC. Translation: CASSFFGGGVDNEQFF.

The V gene is TRBV7-9, the J gene TRBJ1-1; D remains ambiguous. Germline CDR1 reads SEHNR; CDR2 reads FQNEAQ (reference sequence). The CDR3 runs to 13 residues. V was trimmed by 4 bases and J by 5 bases, leaving 11 bases between them. The CDR3 is CASSSPFQTEAFF. In nucleotides, the CDR3 is TGTGCCAGCAGCTCCCCCTTCCAGACTGAAGCTTTCTTT.

In this sample, this clone turned up a few times. V and J are TRBV9 and TRBJ1-3; 9 positions agree with TRBD1. V dropped 4 bases and J dropped 6; count of bases not matched to a gene: 5. The germline V gene has CDR1 SGDLS and CDR2 YYNGEE. This CDR3 comprises 14 residues. CDR3 protein: CASSPRTGENTIYF. CDR3 in DNA: TGTGCCAGCAGCCCTCGGACAGGGGAAAACACCATATATTTT.

The V and J genes are TRBV4-3 and TRBJ2-7, with D possibly being TRBD1 (5 bases). This CDR3 has 14 amino acids. V lost 0 bases and J lost 3, with 9 bases in between. Germline CDR1 is LGHNA and CDR2 is YSLEER. CDR3 DNA: TGCGCCAGCAGCCAAGATTATCAGGGCTACGAGCAGTACTTC. Its protein product is CASSQDYQGYEQYF.

This sequence joins TRBV7-9 and TRBJ1-1, with D perhaps matching TRBD1 (5 bases). The CDR3 extends over 12 amino acids. V was trimmed by 5 bases and J by 12 bases, leaving 16 bases between them. CDR1 is SEHNR and CDR2 is FQNEAQ in the germline V gene (reference sequence). This chain's CDR3 is CASSPLGADPFF. In DNA, the CDR3 is TGTGCCAGCAGCCCACTTGGGGCAGATCCTTTCTTT.

V is TRBV2 and J is TRBJ1-4; 8 bases line up with TRBD1. Germline V CDR1 and CDR2: SNHLY, FYNNEI. V dropped 6 bases and J dropped 6; count of bases not matched to a gene: 6. CDR3 length: 14 amino acids. CDR3 region: CASSDRGNYEKLFF. The DNA for the CDR3 is TGTGCCAGCAGCGACAGGGGCAACTATGAAAAACTGTTTTTT.

The rearrangement joins TRBV4-1 to TRBJ1-1; D ambiguous. Germline V gene data show CDR1 as MGHRA and CDR2 as YSYEKL. The CDR3 sequence is 13 residues long. Deletions cut 4 bases from V and 0 bases from J, with 6 bases between. The CDR3 DNA reads as TGCGCCAGCAGCCCGATTATGAACACTGAAGCTTTCTTT. Its protein product is CASSPIMNTEAFF.

J is TRBJ2-1 and V is TRBV7-8, with D possibly being TRBD1 or TRBD2 (6 bases each). The CDR3 covers 15 residues. The germline CDR1 and CDR2 sequences are SGHVS and FQNEAQ. Trimming left V 1 base short and J 2 bases short, with 9 bases between. The DNA of the CDR3 is TGTGCCAGCAGCTTAGGGGGGGCTACCTACAATGAGCAGTTCTTC. Amino acids: CASSLGGATYNEQFF.

This chain uses TRBV29-1 with TRBJ2-7; maybe TRBD2 (5 bases). The germline V gene encodes CDR1 SQVTM and CDR2 ANQGSEA. The CDR3 has 12 amino acids. The germline V and J ends were trimmed by 4 bases and 7 bases, with 14 bases remaining between them. The DNA for the CDR3 is TGCAGCGTTGTAGAGGGCAGGTTGGAGCAGTACTTC. Its translation: CSVVEGRLEQYF.